The 27 T cell receptor beta chains below come from one sample, sequenced in a study of blood T cell repertoires in COVID-19. The protocol was immunoSEQ multiplex PCR, while the TCRdb copy is restricted to in-frame clones and leaves out a portion. Among roughly 100,000 clones listed, 76% were seen once. The sequencing input was peripheral blood. These receptors came from a man aged 80 or over with COVID-19, enrolled during active disease.

The V and J genes are TRBV19 and TRBJ1-5, with TRBD1 matching over 7 bases. Per germline, CDR1 LNHDA and CDR2 SQIVND (reference sequence). The CDR3 is made up of 13 amino acids. V trimming: 5 bases; J trimming: 5 bases; junction bases outside the gene matches: 3. The CDR3 sequence: CASSPDRDQPQHF. The CDR3 DNA sequence: TGTGCCAGTAGTCCCGACAGGGATCAGCCCCAGCATTTT.

The chain combines TRBV24-1 with TRBJ2-1; unclear D gene. Looked up from germline, CDR1 is KGHDR and CDR2 is SFDVKD. Trimming stripped 0 bases from V and 7 bases from J, with 6 bases between. The CDR3 has 13 residues. In DNA, the CDR3 is TGTGCCACCAGTGATTTGTCTTATAATGAGCAGTTCTTC. This sequence encodes CATSDLSYNEQFF.

The chain links TRBV6-5 to TRBJ2-7; 10 nucleotides line up with TRBD2. The CDR3 consists of 14 residues. The trim removed 6 bases at V and 2 bases at J, leaving 4 bases unmatched. Germline V gene sequence: CDR1 MNHEY, CDR2 SVGAGI. In DNA, the CDR3 is TGTGCCAGCAGACCGGGACTAGCGCCCTACGAGCAGTACTTC. Residues: CASRPGLAPYEQYF.

CDR3 sequence reads: CASRHRGQETQYF. For the CDR3, the DNA is TGTGCCAGTAGGCACAGGGGGCAAGAGACCCAGTACTTC. The J gene is TRBJ2-5, the V gene TRBV19; TRBD1 aligns across 8 bases. The trim removed 6 bases at V and 2 bases at J, leaving 2 bases unmatched. CDR3 length: 13 amino acids. Germline loops: CDR1 LNHDA, CDR2 SQIVND (reference sequence).

The V gene is TRBV11-2, the J gene TRBJ2-5; D gene ambiguous. Germline values: CDR1 SGHAT, CDR2 FQNNGV. This CDR3 contains 14 residues. Trimming took off 6 bases at V and 1 base at J, with 12 bases between the two ends. In nucleotides, the CDR3 is TGTGCCAGCAGTTCAAGTCGGTCCCAAGAGACCCAGTACTTC. Its translation is CASSSSRSQETQYF. The full variable domain, completed using reference TRBV11-2 and TRBJ2-5, is EAGVAQSPRYKIIEKRQSVAFWCNPISGHATLYWYQQILGQGPKLLIQFQNNGVVDDSQLPKDRFSAERLKGVDSTLKIQPAKLEDSAVYLCASSSSRSQETQYFGPGTRLLVL.

The CDR3 coding sequence is TGTGCCAGCAGCTGGGGACCTAGCGGGAGTAGTTCCTACGAGCAGTACTTC. Its translation is CASSWGPSGSSSYEQYF. The rearrangement joins TRBV7-2 to TRBJ2-7, with 10 bases aligning to TRBD2. In germline, CDR1 is SGHTA, CDR2 FQGNSA. CDR3 length: 17 amino acids. V shed 4 bases, J shed 1 base, and the junction held 10 bases outside the gene matches.

J is TRBJ1-6 and V is TRBV27, with D perhaps matching TRBD1 (5 bases). The V gene lost 7 bases and the J gene lost 2 bases, with 12 bases spanning the gap. This CDR3 comprises 15 residues. Germline V gene data show CDR1 as MNHEY and CDR2 as SMNVEV (reference sequence). Here the CDR3 DNA reads TGTGCCAGCACCCTTAGGGGAACCTATAATTCACCCCTCCACTTT. As protein: CASTLRGTYNSPLHF.

The V call is TRBV6-5, the J call TRBJ1-2, with D hard to call. Germline lookup yields CDR1 MNHEY and CDR2 SVGAGI. Trimming cost V 8 bases and J 8 bases, with 18 bases left between them. CDR3 size: 13 residues. The CDR3 spells CASERWSAAGYTF. In nucleotides, the CDR3 is TGTGCCAGCGAAAGGTGGAGTGCAGCAGGCTACACCTTC.

This chain connects TRBV7-2 to TRBJ2-1; possibly TRBD1 for D (6 bases). The CDR3 sequence is 14 residues long. V lost 5 bases and J 8 bases, leaving 16 bases between the germline ends. Germline V gene sequence: CDR1 SGHTA, CDR2 FQGNSA. For the CDR3, the DNA is TGTGCCAGCAGCCAGAACAGGGTTCAGGATGAGCAGTTCTTC. Translation: CASSQNRVQDEQFF.

The chain has TRBV2 and TRBJ2-2; D is possibly TRBD2 (5 bases). Germline values: CDR1 SNHLY, CDR2 FYNNEI. CDR3 length equals 14 residues. V lost 6 bases and J lost 4, with 12 bases in between. This chain's CDR3 is CASSPHGGTGELFF. The CDR3 DNA follows: TGTGCCAGCAGCCCCCATGGAGGCACCGGGGAGCTGTTTTTT.

This clone has just one count. The V call is TRBV5-6, the J call TRBJ1-4; D is perhaps TRBD1 (6 bases). The CDR3 spans 15 residues. Per germline, CDR1 SGHDT and CDR2 YYEEEE. Trimming pared 2 bases from V and 8 bases from J, leaving 16 bases between. CDR3 DNA sequence: TGTGCCAGCAGCTTATTGTGGCCGAGGGGGGAAAAACTGTTTTTT. Its translation is CASSLLWPRGEKLFF.

The chain combines TRBV19 with TRBJ1-2, with 7 bases identical to TRBD1. CDR1 is LNHDA and CDR2 is SQIVND in the germline V gene (reference sequence). The CDR3 has 14 residues. The V segment lost 6 bases and the J segment 0 bases; nucleotides outside the gene matches: 4. CDR3 protein: CASRGQAPNYGYTF. The CDR3 DNA reads as TGTGCCAGTAGAGGACAGGCACCTAACTATGGCTACACCTTC.

This chain links TRBV6-5 with TRBJ2-7; D is perhaps TRBD2 (5 bases). With 6 bases removed from V and 5 bases from J, the gap between germline ends came to 17 bases. The CDR3 loop spans 14 amino acids. Germline-derived CDR1 and CDR2 are MNHEY and SVGAGI. CDR3 sequence: CASSRGSEGNEQYF. The CDR3 nucleotides read TGTGCCAGCAGCCGCGGGTCTGAGGGCAACGAGCAGTACTTC.

The V gene is TRBV19, the J gene TRBJ2-3; 10 bases are a match to TRBD1. The germline V gene encodes CDR1 LNHDA and CDR2 SQIVND (reference sequence). J lost 4 bases, V lost 6 bases, and 7 bases had no gene match. The CDR3 runs to 15 residues. In nucleotides, the CDR3 is TGTGCCAGTAGCCCCACGGACAGGGGGGCAGATACGCAGTATTTT. Residues: CASSPTDRGADTQYF.

The V call is TRBV4-3, the J call TRBJ1-2; D might be TRBD1 (5 bases). CDR3 length: 16 residues. The germline CDR1 and CDR2 sequences are LGHNA and YSLEER. V shed 1 base and J shed 5 bases, with 17 bases lying between them. Here the CDR3 reads CASSQAYSGVGYGYTF. The CDR3 coding sequence is TGCGCCAGCAGCCAAGCATACTCGGGGGTCGGTTATGGCTACACCTTC.

The CDR3 DNA follows: TGTGCCAGCAGCCCGGGGGACCTGAGCGCAGATACGCAGTATTTT. Translating gives CASSPGDLSADTQYF. V gene TRBV9 combines with J gene TRBJ2-3; possible D gene TRBD2, 6 bases. CDR1 and CDR2 from the germline V gene are SGDLS and YYNGEE. The V end was cut by 4 bases, the J end by 4 bases, with 16 bases between. This CDR3 spans 15 amino acids.

The J gene is TRBJ2-5, the V gene TRBV2; 8 nucleotides line up with TRBD2. Germline V gives CDR1 SNHLY, CDR2 FYNNEI. V lost 5 bases to trimming and J lost 2 bases; unmatched junction nucleotides: 4. The CDR3 covers 14 residues. CDR3 residues: CASSSRLAQETQYF. The CDR3 coding sequence is TGTGCCAGCAGTTCAAGACTAGCGCAAGAGACCCAGTACTTC.

Only a few counts were recorded for this clone. The chain carries TRBV21-1 and TRBJ2-7; TRBD1 is the table's D call and was not checked against the DNA. TRBV21-1 is termed a pseudogene. The CDR3 extends over 15 amino acids. This chain's CDR3 is CASSKAPGYSYEQYF. CDR3 nucleotides: TGTGCCAGCAGCAAAGCGCCAGGATACTCCTACGAGCAGTACTTC.

The chain employs TRBV27 and TRBJ2-7; D uncertain. V lost 2 bases and J 1 base, leaving 6 bases between the germline ends. The CDR3 is 13 amino acids. CDR1 is MNHEY, CDR2 SMNVEV, per germline (reference sequence). CDR3 DNA sequence: TGTGCCAGCAGTTTAGCCGGGTCCTACGAGCAGTACTTC. Translation gives CASSLAGSYEQYF.

The chain employs TRBV19 and TRBJ2-7, with D uncertain. CDR1 and CDR2 (germline): LNHDA, SQIVND (reference sequence). Trimming pared 5 bases from V and 3 bases from J, leaving 11 bases between. The CDR3 sequence is 13 residues long. The CDR3 sequence: CASSLLADYEQYF. The CDR3 DNA reads as TGTGCCAGTAGTTTGCTGGCAGACTACGAGCAGTACTTC.

This chain uses TRBV7-3 with TRBJ2-1, with TRBD2 matching 9 bases. V lost 5 bases to trimming and J lost 4 bases; unmatched junction nucleotides: 6. CDR1 is SGHTA and CDR2 is FQGTGA in the germline V gene. This CDR3 spans 15 amino acids. Here the CDR3 DNA reads TGTGCCAGCAGCCCTGGTCTAGCGGGGTACAATGAGCAGTTCTTC. Protein: CASSPGLAGYNEQFF.

The chain links TRBV6-1 to TRBJ1-3; 7 nucleotides agree with TRBD1. J gave up 2 bases and V 3 bases, and 4 bases lay outside the gene matches. Germline CDR1 and CDR2: MNHNS and SASEGT. CDR3 size: 15 residues. DNA of the CDR3: TGTGCCAGCAGTGACGGACAGGCGCCTGGAAACACCATATATTTT. Translation gives CASSDGQAPGNTIYF.

This clone was counted many times. Other nucleotide sequences in the sample specify the same CDR3. The chain has TRBV7-2 and TRBJ2-5; 10 bases are a match to TRBD2. V was pared by 5 bases and J by 5 bases, with 11 bases of the junction left unmatched. This CDR3 contains 16 residues. Germline assignment: CDR1 SGHTA and CDR2 FQGNSA. The CDR3 DNA reads TGTGCCAGCAGCCCCCGAGCGGGAGGGCCGGGGGAGACCCAGTACTTC. Protein product: CASSPRAGGPGETQYF. Full variable domain (rest looked up from reference TRBV7-2 and TRBJ2-5): GAGVSQSPSNKVTEKGKDVELRCDPISGHTALYWYRQSLGQGLEFLIYFQGNSAPDKSGLPSDRFSAERTGGSVSTLTIQRTQQEDSAVYLCASSPRAGGPGETQYFGPGTRLLVL.

The chain uses TRBV5-1 and TRBJ1-3; TRBD1 might be the D (6 bases). Germline V lookup: CDR1 SGHRS, CDR2 YFSETQ. The CDR3 consists of 16 residues. V shed 4 bases and J shed 2 bases, with 16 bases lying between them. CDR3 sequence: CASSPRGPVAGNTIYF. The DNA for the CDR3 is TGCGCCAGCAGCCCGCGGGGGCCAGTCGCTGGAAACACCATATATTTT.

V usage is TRBV28 and J usage is TRBJ2-7, with TRBD1 identical over 10 bases. This CDR3 has 16 amino acids. Per the germline V gene, CDR1 is MDHEN and CDR2 is SYDVKM. The V segment lost 5 bases and the J segment 1 base; nucleotides outside the gene matches: 8. CDR3 in DNA: TGTGCCAGCAGTCCCCAGACAGGGGGCGAATCCTACGAGCAGTACTTC. Translating gives CASSPQTGGESYEQYF.

In its sample, this clone was seen a few times. The rearrangement uses TRBV5-4 and TRBJ2-2; TRBD1 matches 8 bases. CDR1 SGHNT and CDR2 YYREEE come from the germline V gene (reference sequence). This CDR3 spans 14 amino acids. V lost 2 bases, J lost 7 bases, and 4 bases stayed unmatched. This chain's CDR3 is CASSFQGADGELFF. The CDR3 region has the DNA TGTGCCAGCAGCTTTCAGGGGGCAGACGGGGAGCTGTTTTTT.

This sequence joins TRBV29-1 and TRBJ1-2; TRBD1 is a possible D gene (5 bases). Germline V CDR1 and CDR2: SQVTM, ANQGSEA. The CDR3 loop spans 12 amino acids. V shed 4 bases and J shed 6 bases, with 12 bases lying between them. In DNA, the CDR3 is TGCAGCGTTGTTCAGGGAGGTGATGGCTACACCTTC. Encoded protein: CSVVQGGDGYTF.